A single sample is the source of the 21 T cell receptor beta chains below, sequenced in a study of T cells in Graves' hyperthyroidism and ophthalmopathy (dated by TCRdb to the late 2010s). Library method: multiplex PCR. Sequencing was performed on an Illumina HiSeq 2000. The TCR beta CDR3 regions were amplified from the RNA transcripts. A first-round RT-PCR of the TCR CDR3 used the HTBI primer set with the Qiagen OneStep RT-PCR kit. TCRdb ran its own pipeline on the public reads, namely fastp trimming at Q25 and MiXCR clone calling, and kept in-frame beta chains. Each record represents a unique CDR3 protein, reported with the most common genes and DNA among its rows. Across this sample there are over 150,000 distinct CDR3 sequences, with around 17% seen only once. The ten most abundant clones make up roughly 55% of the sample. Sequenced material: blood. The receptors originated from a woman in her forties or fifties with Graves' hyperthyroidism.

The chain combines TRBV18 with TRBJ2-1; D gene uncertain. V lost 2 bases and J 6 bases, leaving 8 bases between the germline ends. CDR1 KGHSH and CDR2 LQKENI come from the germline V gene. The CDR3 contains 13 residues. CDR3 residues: CASSPSQLNEQFF. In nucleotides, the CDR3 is TGTGCCAGCTCACCAAGTCAACTCAATGAGCAGTTCTTC.

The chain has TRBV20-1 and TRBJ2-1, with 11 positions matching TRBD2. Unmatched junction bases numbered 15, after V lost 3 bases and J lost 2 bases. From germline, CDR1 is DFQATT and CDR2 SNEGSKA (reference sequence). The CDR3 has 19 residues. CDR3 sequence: CSASIAWASGRSPYNEQFF. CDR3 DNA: TGCAGTGCTAGTATTGCCTGGGCTAGCGGGAGGAGTCCCTACAATGAGCAGTTCTTC.

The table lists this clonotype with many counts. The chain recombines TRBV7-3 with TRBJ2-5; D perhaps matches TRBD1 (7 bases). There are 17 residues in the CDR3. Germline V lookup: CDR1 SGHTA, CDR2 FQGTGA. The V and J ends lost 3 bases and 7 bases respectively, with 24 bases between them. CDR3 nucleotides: TGTGCCAGCAGCTTGCCGCTCAGGGGCAGCCAGGGGGGGACCCAGTACTTC. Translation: CASSLPLRGSQGGTQYF.

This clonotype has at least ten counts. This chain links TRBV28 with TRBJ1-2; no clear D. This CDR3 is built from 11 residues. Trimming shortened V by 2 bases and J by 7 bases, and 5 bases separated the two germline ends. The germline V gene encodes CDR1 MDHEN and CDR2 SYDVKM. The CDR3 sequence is CASSLRRGYTF. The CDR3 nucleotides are TGTGCCAGCAGTTTACGCCGTGGCTACACCTTC.

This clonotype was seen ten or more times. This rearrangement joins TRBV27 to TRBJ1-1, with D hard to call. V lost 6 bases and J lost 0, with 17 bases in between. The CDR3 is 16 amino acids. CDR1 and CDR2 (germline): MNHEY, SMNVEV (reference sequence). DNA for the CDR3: TGTGCCAGCAGCCTTGCCCCCGTTACGTTGAACACTGAAGCTTTCTTT. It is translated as CASSLAPVTLNTEAFF.

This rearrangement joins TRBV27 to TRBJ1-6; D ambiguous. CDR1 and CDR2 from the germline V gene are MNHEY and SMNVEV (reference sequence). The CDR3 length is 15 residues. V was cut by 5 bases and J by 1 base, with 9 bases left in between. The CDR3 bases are TGTGCCAGCAGTCCTCCGGGGTCCTATAATTCACCCCTCCACTTT. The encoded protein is CASSPPGSYNSPLHF.

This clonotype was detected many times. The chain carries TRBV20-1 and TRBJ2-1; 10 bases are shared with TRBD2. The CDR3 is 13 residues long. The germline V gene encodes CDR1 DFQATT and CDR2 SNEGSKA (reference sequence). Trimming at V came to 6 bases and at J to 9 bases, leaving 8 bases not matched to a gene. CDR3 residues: CSARLAGRGEQFF. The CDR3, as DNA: TGCAGTGCGAGACTAGCGGGTCGGGGTGAGCAGTTCTTC.

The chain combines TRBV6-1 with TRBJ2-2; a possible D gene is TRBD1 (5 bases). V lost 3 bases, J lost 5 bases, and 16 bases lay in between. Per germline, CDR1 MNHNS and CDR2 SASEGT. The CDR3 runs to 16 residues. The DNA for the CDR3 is TGTGCCAGCAGTGATCCCCCGCAGGGCAAGACCGGGGAGCTGTTTTTT. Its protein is CASSDPPQGKTGELFF.

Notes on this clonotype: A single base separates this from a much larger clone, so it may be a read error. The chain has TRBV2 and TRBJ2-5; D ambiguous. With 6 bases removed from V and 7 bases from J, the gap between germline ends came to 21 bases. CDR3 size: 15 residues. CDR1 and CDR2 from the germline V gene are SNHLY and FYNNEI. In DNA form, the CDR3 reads TGTGCCAGCAGAAGACACGATGCCATTCGAGCGACCCAGTACTTC. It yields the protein CASRRHDAIRATQYF.

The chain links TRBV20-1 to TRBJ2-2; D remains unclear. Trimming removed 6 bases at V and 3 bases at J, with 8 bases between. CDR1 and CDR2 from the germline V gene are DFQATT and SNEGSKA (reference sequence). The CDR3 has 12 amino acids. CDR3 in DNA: TGCAGTGCCTCGCCGGACACCGGGGAGCTGTTTTTT. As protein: CSASPDTGELFF.

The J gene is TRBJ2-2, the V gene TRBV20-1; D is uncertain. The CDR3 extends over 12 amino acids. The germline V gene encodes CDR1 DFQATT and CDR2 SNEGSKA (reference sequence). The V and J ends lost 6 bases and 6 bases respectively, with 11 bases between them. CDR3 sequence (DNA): TGCAGTGCCACCCCCCCACCCGGGGAGCTGTTTTTT. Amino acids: CSATPPPGELFF.

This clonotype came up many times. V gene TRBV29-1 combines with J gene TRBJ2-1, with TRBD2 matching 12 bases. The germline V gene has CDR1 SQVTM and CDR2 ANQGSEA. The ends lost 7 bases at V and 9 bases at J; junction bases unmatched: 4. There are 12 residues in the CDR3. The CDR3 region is CSAATSGSEQFF. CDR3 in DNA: TGCAGCGCTGCGACTAGCGGGAGTGAGCAGTTCTTC.

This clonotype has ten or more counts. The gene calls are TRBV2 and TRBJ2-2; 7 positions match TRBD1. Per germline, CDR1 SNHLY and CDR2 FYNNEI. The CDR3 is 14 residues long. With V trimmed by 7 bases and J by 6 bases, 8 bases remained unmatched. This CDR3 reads CASKTGRSSGELFF. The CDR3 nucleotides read TGTGCCAGCAAGACAGGGCGATCTTCCGGGGAGCTGTTTTTT. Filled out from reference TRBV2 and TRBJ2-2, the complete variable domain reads EPEVTQTPSHQVTQMGQEVILRCVPISNHLYFYWYRQILGQKVEFLVSFYNNEISEKSEIFDDQFSVERPDGSNFTLKIRSTKLEDSAMYFCASKTGRSSGELFFGEGSRLTVL.

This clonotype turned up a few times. The CDR3 loop is CASSQDHLWQYNEQFF. The CDR3 coding sequence is TGCGCCAGCAGCCAAGATCACCTCTGGCAGTACAATGAGCAGTTCTTC. The chain combines TRBV4-1 with TRBJ2-1; D call uncertain. The germline CDR1 and CDR2 sequences are MGHRA and YSYEKL. The CDR3 has 16 amino acids. V was shortened by 0 bases and J by 4 bases, with 13 bases between the two germline ends.

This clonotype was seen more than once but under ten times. Here the CDR3 reads CASSTLAGGAQYF. The DNA of the CDR3 is TGTGCCAGCAGCACCCTAGCGGGAGGAGCGCAGTATTTT. The V call is TRBV7-2, the J call TRBJ2-3; 11 bases fit TRBD2. V lost 5 bases and J lost 10; bases outside the gene matches: 5. The CDR3 extends over 13 amino acids. Germline assignment: CDR1 SGHTA and CDR2 FQGNSA.

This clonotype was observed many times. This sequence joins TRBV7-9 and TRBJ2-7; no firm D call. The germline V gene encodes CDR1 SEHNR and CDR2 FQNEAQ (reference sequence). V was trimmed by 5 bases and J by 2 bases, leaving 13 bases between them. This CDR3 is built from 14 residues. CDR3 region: CASSRDASTYEQYF. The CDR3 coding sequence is TGTGCCAGCAGCCGCGACGCGTCCACCTACGAGCAGTACTTC.

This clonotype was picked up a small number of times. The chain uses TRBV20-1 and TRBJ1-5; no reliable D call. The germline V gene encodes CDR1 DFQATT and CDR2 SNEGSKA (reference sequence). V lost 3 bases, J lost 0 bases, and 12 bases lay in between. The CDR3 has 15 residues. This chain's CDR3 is CSASLSGYSNQPQHF. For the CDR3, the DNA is TGCAGTGCTAGTCTTTCCGGTTATAGCAATCAGCCCCAGCATTTT.

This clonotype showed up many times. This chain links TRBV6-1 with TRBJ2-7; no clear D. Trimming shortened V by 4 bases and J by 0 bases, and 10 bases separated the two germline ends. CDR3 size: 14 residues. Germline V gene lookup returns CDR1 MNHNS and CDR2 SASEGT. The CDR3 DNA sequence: TGTGCCAGCAGTGCGACGAAGATCTCCTACGAGCAGTACTTC. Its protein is CASSATKISYEQYF.

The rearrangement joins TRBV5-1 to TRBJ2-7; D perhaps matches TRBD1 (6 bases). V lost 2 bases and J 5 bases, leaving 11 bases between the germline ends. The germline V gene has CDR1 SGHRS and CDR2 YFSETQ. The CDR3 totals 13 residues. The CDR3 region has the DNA TGCGCCAGCAGCTTAGACAGGTTGGACGAGCAGTACTTC. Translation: CASSLDRLDEQYF.

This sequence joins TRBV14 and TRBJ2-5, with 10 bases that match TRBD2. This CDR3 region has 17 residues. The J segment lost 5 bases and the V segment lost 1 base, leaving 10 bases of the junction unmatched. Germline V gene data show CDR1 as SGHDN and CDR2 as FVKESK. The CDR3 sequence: CASSQGNIAGGWETQYF. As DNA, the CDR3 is TGTGCCAGCAGCCAAGGAAATATAGCGGGAGGATGGGAGACCCAGTACTTC. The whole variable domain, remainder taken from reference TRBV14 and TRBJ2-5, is EAGVTQFPSHSVIEKGQTVTLRCDPISGHDNLYWYRRVMGKEIKFLLHFVKESKQDESGMPNNRFLAERTGGTYSTLKVQPAELEDSGVYFCASSQGNIAGGWETQYFGPGTRLLVL.

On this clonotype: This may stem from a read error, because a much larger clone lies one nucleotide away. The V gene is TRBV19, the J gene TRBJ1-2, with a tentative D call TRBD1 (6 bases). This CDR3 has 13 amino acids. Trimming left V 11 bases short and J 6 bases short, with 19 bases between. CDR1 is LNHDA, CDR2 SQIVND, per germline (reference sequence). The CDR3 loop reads CASRSVGAHGYTF. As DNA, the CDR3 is TGTGCCTCCCGATCGGTGGGGGCCCATGGCTACACCTTC.